This T cell receptor beta chain was identified in a study of T cells in localized non-small cell lung cancer. Study-wide points: Patients showing higher blood T cell density tended to see longer overall survival. Only one tumor region was sequenced, so heterogeneity remains possible. Uninvolved adjacent lung showed the highest T cell clonality, exceeding tumor.

This clone has more than one count but fewer than ten. Its antigen is currently unknown. Germline V CDR1 and CDR2: SGHAT, FQNNGV. V was cut by 5 bases and J by 0 bases, with 13 bases left in between. CDR3 length: 15 amino acids. The table came from immunoSEQ multiplex PCR; TCRdb's copy has only in-frame clones and leaves some out. The table records roughly 58,000 clones, approximately 80% of them present only once. The receptor's source is a man between 40 and 70 years old with stage II lung adenocarcinoma. The sequences come from PBMCs, collected before any cancer treatment. This chain joins TRBV11-2 and TRBJ1-1; no clear D gene. This CDR3 reads CASSLLVSMNTEAFF. The CDR3 DNA reads as TGTGCCAGCAGCCTCCTAGTTAGCATGAACACTGAAGCTTTCTTT.